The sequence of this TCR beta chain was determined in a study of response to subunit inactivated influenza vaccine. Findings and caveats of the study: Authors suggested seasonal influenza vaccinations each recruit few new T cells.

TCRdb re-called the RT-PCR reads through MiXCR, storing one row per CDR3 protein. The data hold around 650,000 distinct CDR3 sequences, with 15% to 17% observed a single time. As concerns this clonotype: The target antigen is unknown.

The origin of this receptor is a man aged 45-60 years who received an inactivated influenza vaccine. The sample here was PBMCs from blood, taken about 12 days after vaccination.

CDR3 DNA: TGTGCCAGCAGTAGACTAGCGGGAACCGCCGGGGAGCTGTTTTTT. This gives the protein CASSRLAGTAGELFF. The rearrangement uses TRBV28 and TRBJ2-2, with 11 nucleotides matching TRBD2. Losses at the gene ends were 5 bases for V and 6 bases for J; bases not matched to a gene: 5. The germline gives CDR1 MDHEN, CDR2 SYDVKM. The CDR3 runs 15 residues.